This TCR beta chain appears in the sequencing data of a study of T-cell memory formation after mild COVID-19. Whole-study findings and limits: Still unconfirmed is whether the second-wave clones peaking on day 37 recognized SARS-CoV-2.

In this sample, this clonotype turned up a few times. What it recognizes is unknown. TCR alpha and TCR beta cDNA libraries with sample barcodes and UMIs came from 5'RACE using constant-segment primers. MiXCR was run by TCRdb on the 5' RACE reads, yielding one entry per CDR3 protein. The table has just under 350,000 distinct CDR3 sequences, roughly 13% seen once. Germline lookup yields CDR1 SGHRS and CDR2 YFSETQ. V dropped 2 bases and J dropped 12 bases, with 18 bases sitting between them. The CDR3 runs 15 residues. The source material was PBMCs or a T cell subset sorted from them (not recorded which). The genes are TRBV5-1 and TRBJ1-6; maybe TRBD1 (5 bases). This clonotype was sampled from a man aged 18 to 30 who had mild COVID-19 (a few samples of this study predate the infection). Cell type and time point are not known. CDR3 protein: CASSLIGEKMRPLHF. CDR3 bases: TGCGCCAGCAGCTTAATAGGGGAGAAGATGAGACCCCTCCACTTT.